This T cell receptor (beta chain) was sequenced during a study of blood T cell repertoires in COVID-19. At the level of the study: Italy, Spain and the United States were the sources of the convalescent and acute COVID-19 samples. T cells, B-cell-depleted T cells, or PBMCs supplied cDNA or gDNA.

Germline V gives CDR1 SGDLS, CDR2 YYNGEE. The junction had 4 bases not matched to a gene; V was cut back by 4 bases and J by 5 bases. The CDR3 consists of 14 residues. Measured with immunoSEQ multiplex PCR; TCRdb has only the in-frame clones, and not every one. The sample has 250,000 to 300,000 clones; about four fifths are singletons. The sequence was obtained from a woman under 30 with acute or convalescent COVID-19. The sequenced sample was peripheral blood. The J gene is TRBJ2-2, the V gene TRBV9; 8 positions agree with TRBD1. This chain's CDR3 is CASSRTGTTGELFF. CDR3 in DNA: TGTGCCAGCAGCAGGACAGGGACGACCGGGGAGCTGTTTTTT.